This TCR beta chain was sequenced during a study of blood T cell repertoires in COVID-19. The germline V and J ends were trimmed by 9 bases and 0 bases, with 11 bases remaining between them. CDR3 length: 14 residues. CDR1 is MNHEY, CDR2 SVGAGI, per germline. Libraries were prepared by immunoSEQ multiplex PCR; TCRdb keeps only in-frame clonotypes and omits some of them. The table records 50,000 to 65,000 clones, approximately 77% of them present only once. The sample taken for sequencing was peripheral blood. This receptor was identified in a woman aged 70 to 79 with COVID-19, enrolled during active disease. The rearrangement uses TRBV6-5 and TRBJ1-4; no reliable D call. CDR3 sequence reads: CASTLAATNEKLFF. The DNA for the CDR3 is TGTGCCAGTACCCTAGCCGCAACTAATGAAAAACTGTTTTTT.